This T cell receptor beta chain was captured by sequencing in a study of blood T cell repertoires in COVID-19. Overall study: Sites in the United States, Italy and Spain provided acute and convalescent COVID-19 samples. PBMCs, B-cell-depleted T cells, or T cells were the source of the cDNA or gDNA that made up the material.

The CDR3 sequence is 15 residues long. V was clipped by 8 bases and J by 1 base; unmatched bases: 6. CDR1 is MNHNY and CDR2 is SVGAGI in the germline V gene (reference sequence). In the original analysis: Reference gene primers were amplified, and this amplification served to estimate nucleated cell counts. The table came from immunoSEQ multiplex PCR; TCRdb's copy has only in-frame clones and leaves some out. V, J and clone size were drawn from that table, and D and trimming were deduced from the DNA. The sample holds some 250,000 clones; around nine tenths are singletons and the top ten take about 1%.

The receptor's source is a woman aged 40 to 50 who had recovered from COVID-19. The gene calls are TRBV6-6 and TRBJ2-7, with 12 bases matching TRBD2. Sample: peripheral blood. The CDR3 loop reads CASWNLAGGSYEQYF. The CDR3 region has the DNA TGTGCCAGCTGGAATCTAGCGGGAGGGTCCTACGAGCAGTACTTC.